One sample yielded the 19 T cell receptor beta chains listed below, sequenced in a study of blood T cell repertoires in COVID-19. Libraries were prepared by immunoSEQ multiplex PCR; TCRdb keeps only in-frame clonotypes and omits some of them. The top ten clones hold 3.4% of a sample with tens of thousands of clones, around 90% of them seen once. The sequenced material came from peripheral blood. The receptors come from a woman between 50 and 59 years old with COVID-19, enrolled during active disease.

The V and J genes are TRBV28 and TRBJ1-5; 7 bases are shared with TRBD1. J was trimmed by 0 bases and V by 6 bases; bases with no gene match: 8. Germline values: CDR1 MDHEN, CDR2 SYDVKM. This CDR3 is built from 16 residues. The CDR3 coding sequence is TGTGCCAGCAGCCGAGGACAGGCACATAGCAATCAGCCCCAGCATTTT. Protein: CASSRGQAHSNQPQHF.

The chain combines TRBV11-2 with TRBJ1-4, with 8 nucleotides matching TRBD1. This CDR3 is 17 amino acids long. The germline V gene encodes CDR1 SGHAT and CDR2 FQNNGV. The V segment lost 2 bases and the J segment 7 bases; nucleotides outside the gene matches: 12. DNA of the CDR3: TGTGCCAGCAGCTTATCAGGGCTGACAGGGGTCCGTGAAAAACTGTTTTTT. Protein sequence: CASSLSGLTGVREKLFF. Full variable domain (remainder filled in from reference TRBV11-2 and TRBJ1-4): EAGVAQSPRYKIIEKRQSVAFWCNPISGHATLYWYQQILGQGPKLLIQFQNNGVVDDSQLPKDRFSAERLKGVDSTLKIQPAKLEDSAVYLCASSLSGLTGVREKLFFGSGTQLSVL.

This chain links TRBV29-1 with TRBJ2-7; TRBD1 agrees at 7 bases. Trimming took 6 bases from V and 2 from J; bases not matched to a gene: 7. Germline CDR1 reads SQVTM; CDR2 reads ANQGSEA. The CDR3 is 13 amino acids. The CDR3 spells CSVRRDSAYEQYF. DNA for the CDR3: TGCAGCGTCCGCCGGGACAGCGCCTACGAGCAGTACTTC.

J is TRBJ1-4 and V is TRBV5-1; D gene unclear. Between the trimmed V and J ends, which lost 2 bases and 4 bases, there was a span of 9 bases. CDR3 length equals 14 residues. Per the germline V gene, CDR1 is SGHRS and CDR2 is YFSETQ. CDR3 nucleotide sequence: TGCGCCAGCAGCTTAATAGGAGGTAATGAAAAACTGTTTTTT. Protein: CASSLIGGNEKLFF.

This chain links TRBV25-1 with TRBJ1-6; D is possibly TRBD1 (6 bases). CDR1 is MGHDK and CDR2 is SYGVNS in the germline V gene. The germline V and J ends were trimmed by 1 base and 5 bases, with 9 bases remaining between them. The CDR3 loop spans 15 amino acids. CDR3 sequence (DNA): TGTGCCAGCAGTGAATTCAGGGGTGATAATTCACCCCTCCACTTT. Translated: CASSEFRGDNSPLHF.

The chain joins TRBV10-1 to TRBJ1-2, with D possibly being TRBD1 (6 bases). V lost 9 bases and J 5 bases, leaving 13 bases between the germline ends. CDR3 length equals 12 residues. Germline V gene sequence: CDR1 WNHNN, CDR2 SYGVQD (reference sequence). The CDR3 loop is CARGRGTYGYTF. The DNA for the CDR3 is TGCGCCAGGGGCAGGGGAACTTATGGCTACACCTTC.

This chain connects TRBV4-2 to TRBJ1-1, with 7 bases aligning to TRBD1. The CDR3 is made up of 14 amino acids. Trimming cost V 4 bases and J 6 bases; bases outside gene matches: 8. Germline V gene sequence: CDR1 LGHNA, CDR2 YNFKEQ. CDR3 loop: CASSRRRGAPEAFF. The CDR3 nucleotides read TGTGCCAGCAGCCGACGCAGGGGGGCCCCTGAAGCTTTCTTT.

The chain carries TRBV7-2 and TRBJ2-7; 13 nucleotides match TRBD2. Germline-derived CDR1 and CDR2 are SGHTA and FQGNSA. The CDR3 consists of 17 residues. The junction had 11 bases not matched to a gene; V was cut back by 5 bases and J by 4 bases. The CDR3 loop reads CASSRSGTSGMGYEQYF. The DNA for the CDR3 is TGTGCCAGCAGCCGCTCCGGGACTAGCGGGATGGGATACGAGCAGTACTTC.

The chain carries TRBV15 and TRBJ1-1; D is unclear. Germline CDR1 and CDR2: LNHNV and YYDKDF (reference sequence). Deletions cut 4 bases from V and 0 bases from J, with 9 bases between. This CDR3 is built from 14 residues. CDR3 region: CATSTVSLNTEAFF. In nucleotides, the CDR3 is TGTGCCACCAGCACAGTTAGCCTGAACACTGAAGCTTTCTTT.

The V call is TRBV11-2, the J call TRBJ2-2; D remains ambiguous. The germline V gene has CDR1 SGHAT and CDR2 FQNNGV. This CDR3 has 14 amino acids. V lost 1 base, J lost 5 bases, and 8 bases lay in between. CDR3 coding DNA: TGTGCCAGCAGCTTAGGGTTACGGACCGGGGAGCTGTTTTTT. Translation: CASSLGLRTGELFF.

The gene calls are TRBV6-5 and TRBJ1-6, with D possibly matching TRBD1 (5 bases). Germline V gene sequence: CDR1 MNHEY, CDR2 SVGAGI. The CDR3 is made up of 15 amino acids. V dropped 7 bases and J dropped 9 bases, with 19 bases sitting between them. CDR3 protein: CASNVSGGIGSPLHF. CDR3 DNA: TGTGCCAGCAATGTCTCCGGGGGGATTGGTTCACCCCTCCACTTT.

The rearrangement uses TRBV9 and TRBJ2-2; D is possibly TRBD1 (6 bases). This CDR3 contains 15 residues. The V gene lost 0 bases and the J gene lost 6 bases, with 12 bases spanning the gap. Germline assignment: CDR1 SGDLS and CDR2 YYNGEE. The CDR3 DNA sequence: TGTGCCAGCAGCGTAGGGACAGAGTTGGCCGGGGAGCTGTTTTTT. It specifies CASSVGTELAGELFF. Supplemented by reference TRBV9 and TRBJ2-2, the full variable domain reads DSGVTQTPKHLITATGQRVTLRCSPRSGDLSVYWYQQSLDQGLQFLIQYYNGEERAKGNILERFSAQQFPDLHSELNLSSLELGDSALYFCASSVGTELAGELFFGEGSRLTVL.

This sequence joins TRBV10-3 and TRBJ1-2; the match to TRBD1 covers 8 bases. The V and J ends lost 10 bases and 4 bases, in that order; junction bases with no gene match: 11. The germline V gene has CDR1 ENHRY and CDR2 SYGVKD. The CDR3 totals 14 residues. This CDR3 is CATPAPQGAYGYTF. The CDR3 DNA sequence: TGTGCCACTCCCGCCCCGCAGGGGGCCTATGGCTACACCTTC.

This CDR3 reads CASSKSVQRQEPSGANVLTF. The DNA of the CDR3 is TGTGCCAGCAGCAAATCGGTTCAGAGACAGGAGCCTTCTGGGGCCAACGTCCTGACTTTC. The J gene is TRBJ2-6, the V gene TRBV21-1; TRBD1 is the table's D call and was not checked against the DNA. TRBV21-1 is reported as a pseudogene. CDR3 length equals 20 residues.

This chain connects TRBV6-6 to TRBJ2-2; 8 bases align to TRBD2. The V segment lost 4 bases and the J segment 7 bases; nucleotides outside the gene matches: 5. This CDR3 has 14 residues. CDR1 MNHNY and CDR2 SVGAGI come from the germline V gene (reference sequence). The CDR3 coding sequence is TGTGCCAGCAGTTCCCTCAGCGGGAGCGGGGAGCTGTTTTTT. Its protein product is CASSSLSGSGELFF.

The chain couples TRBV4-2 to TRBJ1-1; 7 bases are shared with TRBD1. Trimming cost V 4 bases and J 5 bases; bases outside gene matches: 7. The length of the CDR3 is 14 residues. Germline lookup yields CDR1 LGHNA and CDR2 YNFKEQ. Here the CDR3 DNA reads TGTGCCAGCAGCCCACAGAGGGGGCGAACTGAAGCTTTCTTT. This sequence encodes CASSPQRGRTEAFF.

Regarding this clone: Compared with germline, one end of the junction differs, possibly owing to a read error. CDR3 coding DNA: TGTGCTAGCAGCTTAACTAGCGGCTGGGGCGATGAGCAGTTCTTC. This sequence encodes CASSLTSGWGDEQFF. This chain connects TRBV7-7 to TRBJ2-1, with 8 positions matching TRBD2. Germline CDR1 SSHAT, CDR2 FNYEAQ (reference sequence). The CDR3 sequence is 15 residues long.

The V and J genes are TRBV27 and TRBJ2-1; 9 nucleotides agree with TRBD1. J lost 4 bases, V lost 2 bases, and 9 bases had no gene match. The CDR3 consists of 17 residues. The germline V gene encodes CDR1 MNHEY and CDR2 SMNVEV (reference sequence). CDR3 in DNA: TGTGCCAGCAGTTTACCCGACAGGGGGAATAAGTACAATGAGCAGTTCTTC. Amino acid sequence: CASSLPDRGNKYNEQFF.

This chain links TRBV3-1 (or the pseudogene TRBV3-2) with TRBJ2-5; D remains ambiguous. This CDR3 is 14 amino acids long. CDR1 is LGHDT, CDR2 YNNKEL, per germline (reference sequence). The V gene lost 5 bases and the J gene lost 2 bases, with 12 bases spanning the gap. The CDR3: CASSTRRVQETQYF. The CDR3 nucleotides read TGTGCCAGCAGCACCCGACGGGTTCAAGAGACCCAGTACTTC.